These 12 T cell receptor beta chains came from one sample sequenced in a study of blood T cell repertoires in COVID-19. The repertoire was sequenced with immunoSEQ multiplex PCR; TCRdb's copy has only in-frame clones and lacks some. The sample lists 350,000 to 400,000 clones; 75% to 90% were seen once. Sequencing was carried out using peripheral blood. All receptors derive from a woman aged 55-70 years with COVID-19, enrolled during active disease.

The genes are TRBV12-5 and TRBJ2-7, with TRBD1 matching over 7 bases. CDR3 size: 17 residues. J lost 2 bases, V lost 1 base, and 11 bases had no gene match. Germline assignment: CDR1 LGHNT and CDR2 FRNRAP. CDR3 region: CASGLAQGLLSTYEQYF. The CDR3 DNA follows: TGTGCTAGTGGTTTGGCACAGGGGCTCCTTTCAACCTACGAGCAGTACTTC.

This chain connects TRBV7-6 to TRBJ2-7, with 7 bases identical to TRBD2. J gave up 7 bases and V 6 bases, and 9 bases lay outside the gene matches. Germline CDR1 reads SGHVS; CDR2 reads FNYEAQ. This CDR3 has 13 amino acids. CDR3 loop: CASSRDYVGEQYF. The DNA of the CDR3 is TGTGCCAGCAGTAGGGACTACGTGGGGGAGCAGTACTTC.

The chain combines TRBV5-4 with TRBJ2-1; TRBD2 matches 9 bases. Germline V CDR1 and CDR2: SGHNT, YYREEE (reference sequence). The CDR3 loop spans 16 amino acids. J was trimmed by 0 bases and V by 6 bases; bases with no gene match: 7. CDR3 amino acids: CASNLGRGGSYNEQFF. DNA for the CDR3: TGTGCCAGCAATTTGGGGCGGGGGGGCTCCTACAATGAGCAGTTCTTC.

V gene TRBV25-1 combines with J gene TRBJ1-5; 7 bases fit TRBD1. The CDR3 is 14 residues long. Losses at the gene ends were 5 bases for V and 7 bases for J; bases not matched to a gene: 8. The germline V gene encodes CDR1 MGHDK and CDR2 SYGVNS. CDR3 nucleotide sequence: TGTGCCAGCAGTAAACAGGGGCGAGAACAGCCCCAGCATTTT. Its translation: CASSKQGREQPQHF.

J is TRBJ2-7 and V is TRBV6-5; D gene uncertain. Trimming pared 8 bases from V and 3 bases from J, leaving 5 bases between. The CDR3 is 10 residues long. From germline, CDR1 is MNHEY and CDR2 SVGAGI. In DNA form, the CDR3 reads TGTGCCAGCGGCGGCTACGAGCAGTACTTC. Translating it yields CASGGYEQYF.

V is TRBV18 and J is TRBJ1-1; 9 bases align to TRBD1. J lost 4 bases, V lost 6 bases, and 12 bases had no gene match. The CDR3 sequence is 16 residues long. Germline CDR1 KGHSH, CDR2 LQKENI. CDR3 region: CASSPRTGETSTEAFF. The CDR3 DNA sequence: TGTGCCAGCTCCCCCCGGACAGGGGAAACAAGCACTGAAGCTTTCTTT.

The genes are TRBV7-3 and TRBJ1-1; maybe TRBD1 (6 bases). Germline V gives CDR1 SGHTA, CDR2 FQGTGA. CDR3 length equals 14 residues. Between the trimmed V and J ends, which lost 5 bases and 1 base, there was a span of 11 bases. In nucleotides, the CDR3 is TGTGCCAGCAGCCCGGGACACTCGAACACTGAAGCTTTCTTT. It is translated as CASSPGHSNTEAFF.

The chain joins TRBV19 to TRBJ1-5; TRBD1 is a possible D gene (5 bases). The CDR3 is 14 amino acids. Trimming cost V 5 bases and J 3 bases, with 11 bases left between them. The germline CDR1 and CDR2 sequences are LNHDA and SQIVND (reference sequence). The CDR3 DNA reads TGTGCCAGTAGTTTGCAGGGAACCAATCAGCCCCAGCATTTT. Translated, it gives CASSLQGTNQPQHF.

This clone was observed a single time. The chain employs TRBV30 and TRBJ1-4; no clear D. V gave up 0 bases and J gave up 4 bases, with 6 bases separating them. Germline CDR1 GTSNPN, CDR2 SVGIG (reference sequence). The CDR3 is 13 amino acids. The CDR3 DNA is TGTGCCTGGAGTGTGGCCTTTAATGAAAAACTGTTTTTT. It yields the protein CAWSVAFNEKLFF.

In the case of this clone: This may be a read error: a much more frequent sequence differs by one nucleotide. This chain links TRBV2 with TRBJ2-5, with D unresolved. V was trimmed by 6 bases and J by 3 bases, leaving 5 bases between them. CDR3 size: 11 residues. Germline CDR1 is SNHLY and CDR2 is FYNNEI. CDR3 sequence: CASRTEETQYF. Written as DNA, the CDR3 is TGTGCCAGCAGAACAGAAGAGACCCAGTACTTC.

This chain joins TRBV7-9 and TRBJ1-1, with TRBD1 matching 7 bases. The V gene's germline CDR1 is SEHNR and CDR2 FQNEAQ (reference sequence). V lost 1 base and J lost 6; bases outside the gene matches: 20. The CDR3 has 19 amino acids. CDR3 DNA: TGTGCCAGCAGCTTAGAGGGGTGGGTTAGGGGGCTGGAAGTAGCTGAAGCTTTCTTT. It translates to CASSLEGWVRGLEVAEAFF.

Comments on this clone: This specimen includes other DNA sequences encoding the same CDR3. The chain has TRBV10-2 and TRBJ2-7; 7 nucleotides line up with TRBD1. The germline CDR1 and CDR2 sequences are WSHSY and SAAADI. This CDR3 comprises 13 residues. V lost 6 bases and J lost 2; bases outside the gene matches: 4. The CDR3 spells CASRRDSPYEQYF. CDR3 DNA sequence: TGCGCCAGCAGGAGGGACAGCCCCTACGAGCAGTACTTC.